The source of this TCR beta chain is a study of T cell repertoires in cytomegalovirus infection. This clonotype was picked up a small number of times. MiXCR was run by TCRdb on the reads, yielding one entry per CDR3 protein. The table has about 450,000 distinct CDR3 sequences, around 32% seen once. The CDR3 has 14 residues. The germline V gene has CDR1 MNHNY and CDR2 SVGAGI (reference sequence). Trimming removed 6 bases from V and 5 bases from J, with 17 bases in between. This TCR came from a human donor in good health (CMV status not recorded). Some clones in this sample may be carry-over from other donors' samples. This chain uses TRBV6-6 with TRBJ2-7; D is possibly TRBD1 (6 bases). Sequenced sample: PBMCs. The CDR3 coding sequence is TGTGCCAGCAGCAATCAGGGGTTTGCGGACGAGCAGTACTTC. Translation: CASSNQGFADEQYF.